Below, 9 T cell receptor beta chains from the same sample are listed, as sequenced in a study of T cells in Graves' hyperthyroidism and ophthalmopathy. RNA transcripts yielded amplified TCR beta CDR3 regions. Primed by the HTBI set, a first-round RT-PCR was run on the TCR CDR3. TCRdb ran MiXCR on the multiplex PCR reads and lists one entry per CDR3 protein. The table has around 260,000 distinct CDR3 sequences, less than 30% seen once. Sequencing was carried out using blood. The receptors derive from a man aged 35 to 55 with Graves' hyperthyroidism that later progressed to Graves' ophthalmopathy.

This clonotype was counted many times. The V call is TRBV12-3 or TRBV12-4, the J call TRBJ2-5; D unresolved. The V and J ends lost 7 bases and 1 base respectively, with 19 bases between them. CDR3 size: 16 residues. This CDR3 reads CASTPGDRVGQETQYF. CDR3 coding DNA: TGTGCCAGCACCCCCGGCGATAGGGTAGGCCAAGAGACCCAGTACTTC.

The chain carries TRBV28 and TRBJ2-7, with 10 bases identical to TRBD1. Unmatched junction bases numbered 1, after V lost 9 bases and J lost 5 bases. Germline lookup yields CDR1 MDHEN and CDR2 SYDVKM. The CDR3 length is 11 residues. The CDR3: CASDRGHEQYF. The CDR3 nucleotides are TGTGCCAGTGACAGGGGGCACGAGCAGTACTTC.

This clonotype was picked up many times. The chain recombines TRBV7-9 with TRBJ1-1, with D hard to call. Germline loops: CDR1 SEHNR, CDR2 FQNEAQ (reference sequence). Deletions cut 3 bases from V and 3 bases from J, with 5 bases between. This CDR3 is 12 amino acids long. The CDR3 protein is CASSFPDTEAFF. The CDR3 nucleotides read TGTGCCAGCAGCTTTCCCGACACTGAAGCTTTCTTT.

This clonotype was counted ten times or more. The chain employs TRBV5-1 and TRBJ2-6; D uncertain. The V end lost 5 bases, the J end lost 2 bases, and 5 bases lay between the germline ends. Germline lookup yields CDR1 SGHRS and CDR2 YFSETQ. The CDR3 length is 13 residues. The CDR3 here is CASSQTGANVLTF. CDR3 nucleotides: TGCGCCAGCAGTCAGACTGGGGCCAACGTCCTGACTTTC.

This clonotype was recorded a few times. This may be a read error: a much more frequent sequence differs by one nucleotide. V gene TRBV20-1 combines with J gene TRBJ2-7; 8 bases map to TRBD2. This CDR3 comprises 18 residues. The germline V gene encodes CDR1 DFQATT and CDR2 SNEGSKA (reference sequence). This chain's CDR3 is CRAGGGRGGESRSYEQYF. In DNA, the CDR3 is TGCAGGGCAGGCGGGGGACGGGGGGGGGAATCCCGCTCCTACGAGCAGTACTTC.

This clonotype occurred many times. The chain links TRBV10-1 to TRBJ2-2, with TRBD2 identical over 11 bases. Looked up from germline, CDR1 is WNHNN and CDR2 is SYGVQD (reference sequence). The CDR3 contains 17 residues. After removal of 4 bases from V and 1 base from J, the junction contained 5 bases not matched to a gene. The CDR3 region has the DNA TGCGCCAGCAGTGCACTAGCGGGAGAAAAGAACACCGGGGAGCTGTTTTTT. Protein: CASSALAGEKNTGELFF.

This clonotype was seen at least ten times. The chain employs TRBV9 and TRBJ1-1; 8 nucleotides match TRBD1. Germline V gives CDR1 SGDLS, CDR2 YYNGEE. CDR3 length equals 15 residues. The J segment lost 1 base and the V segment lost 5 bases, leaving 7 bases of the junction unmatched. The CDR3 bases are TGTGCCAGCAGGGATTGGACAGGGCCGAACACTGAAGCTTTCTTT. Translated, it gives CASRDWTGPNTEAFF.

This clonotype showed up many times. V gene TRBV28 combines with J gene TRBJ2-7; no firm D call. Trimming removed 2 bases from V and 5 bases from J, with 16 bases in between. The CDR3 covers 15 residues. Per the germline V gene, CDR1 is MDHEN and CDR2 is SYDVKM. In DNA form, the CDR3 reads TGTGCCAGCAGTTTACAAAGGGCGAGGAATAACGAGCAGTACTTC. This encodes CASSLQRARNNEQYF.

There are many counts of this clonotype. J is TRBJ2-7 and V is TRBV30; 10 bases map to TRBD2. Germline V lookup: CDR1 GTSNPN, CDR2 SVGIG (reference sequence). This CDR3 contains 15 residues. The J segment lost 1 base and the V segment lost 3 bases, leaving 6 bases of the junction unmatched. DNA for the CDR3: TGTGCCTGGAGGACAAGGGGACTAGCGTCCTACGAGCAGTACTTC. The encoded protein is CAWRTRGLASYEQYF.